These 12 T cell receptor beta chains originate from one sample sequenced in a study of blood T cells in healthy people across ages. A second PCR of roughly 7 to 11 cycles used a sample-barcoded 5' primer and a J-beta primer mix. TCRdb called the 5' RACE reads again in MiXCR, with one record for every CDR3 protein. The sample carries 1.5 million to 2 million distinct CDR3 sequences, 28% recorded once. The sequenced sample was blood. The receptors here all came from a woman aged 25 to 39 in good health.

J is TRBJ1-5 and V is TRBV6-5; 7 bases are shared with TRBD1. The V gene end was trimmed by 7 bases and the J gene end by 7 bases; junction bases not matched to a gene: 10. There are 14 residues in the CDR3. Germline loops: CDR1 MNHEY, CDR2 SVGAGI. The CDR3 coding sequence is TGTGCCAGCATCGAGTACAGGGGTGGCCAGCCCCAGCATTTT. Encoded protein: CASIEYRGGQPQHF.

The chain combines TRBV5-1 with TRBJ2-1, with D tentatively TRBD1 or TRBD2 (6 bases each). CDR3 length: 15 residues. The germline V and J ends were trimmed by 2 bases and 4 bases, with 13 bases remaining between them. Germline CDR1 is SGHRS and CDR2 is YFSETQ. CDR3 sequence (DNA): TGCGCCAGCAGCTTTATGAGGGGGGTGTACAATGAGCAGTTCTTC. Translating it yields CASSFMRGVYNEQFF.

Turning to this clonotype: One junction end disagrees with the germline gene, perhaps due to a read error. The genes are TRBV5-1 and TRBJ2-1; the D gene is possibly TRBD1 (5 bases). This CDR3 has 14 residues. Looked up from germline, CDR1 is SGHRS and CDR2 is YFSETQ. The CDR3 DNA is TGCGCCGGCAGCGCAAAAACGCTAGGGGATGAGCAGTTCTTC. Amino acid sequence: CAGSAKTLGDEQFF. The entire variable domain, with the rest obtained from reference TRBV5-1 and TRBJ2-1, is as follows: KAGVTQTPRYLIKTRGQQVTLSCSPISGHRSVSWYQQTPGQGLQFLFEYFSETQRNKGNFPGRFSGRQFSNSRSEMNVSTLELGDSALYLCAGSAKTLGDEQFFGPGTRLTVL.

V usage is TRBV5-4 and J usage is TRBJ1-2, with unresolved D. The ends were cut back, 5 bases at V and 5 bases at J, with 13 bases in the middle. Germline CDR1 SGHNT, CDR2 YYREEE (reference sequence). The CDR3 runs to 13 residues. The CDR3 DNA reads TGTGCCAGCAGTCCCTCCCCGGAGTATGGCTACACCTTC. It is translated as CASSPSPEYGYTF.

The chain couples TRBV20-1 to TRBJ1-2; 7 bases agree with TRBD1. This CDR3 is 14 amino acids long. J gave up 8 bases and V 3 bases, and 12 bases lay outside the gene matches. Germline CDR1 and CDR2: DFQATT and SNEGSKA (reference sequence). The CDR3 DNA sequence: TGCAGTGCTAGCGTCCCGACAGGGAACCAGGGCTACACCTTC. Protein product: CSASVPTGNQGYTF.

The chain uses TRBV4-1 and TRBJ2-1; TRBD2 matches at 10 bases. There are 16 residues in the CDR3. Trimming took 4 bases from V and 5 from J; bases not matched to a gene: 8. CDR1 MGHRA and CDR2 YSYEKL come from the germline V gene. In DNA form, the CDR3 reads TGCGCCAGCAGCCCCCATGAGCGGGGGGGGAACAATGAGCAGTTCTTC. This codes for CASSPHERGGNNEQFF.

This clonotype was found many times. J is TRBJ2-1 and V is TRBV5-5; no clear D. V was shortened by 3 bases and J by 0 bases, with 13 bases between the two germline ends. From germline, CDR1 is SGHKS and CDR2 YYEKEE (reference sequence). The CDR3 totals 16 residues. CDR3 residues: CASSWEWTDSYNEQFF. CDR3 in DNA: TGTGCCAGCAGCTGGGAATGGACGGACTCCTACAATGAGCAGTTCTTC.

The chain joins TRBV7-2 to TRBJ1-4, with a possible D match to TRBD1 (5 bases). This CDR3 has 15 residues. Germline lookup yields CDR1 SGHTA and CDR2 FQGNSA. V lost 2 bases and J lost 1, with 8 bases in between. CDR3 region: CASSLLTVTNEKLFF. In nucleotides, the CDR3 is TGTGCCAGCAGCTTACTGACAGTAACTAATGAAAAACTGTTTTTT.

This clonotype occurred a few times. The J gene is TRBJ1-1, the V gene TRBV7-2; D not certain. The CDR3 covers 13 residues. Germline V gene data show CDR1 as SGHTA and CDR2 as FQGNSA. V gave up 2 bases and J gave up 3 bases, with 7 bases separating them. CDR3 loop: CASSLMKDTEAFF. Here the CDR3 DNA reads TGTGCCAGCAGCTTAATGAAGGACACTGAAGCTTTCTTT.

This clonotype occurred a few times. For the CDR3, the DNA is TGTGCCAGCAGCTTTACAGGGGGCATTGATACGCAGTATTTT. It encodes CASSFTGGIDTQYF. This chain uses TRBV7-2 with TRBJ2-3; 9 bases fit TRBD1. The ends lost 3 bases at V and 6 bases at J; junction bases unmatched: 4. There are 14 residues in the CDR3. The germline gives CDR1 SGHTA, CDR2 FQGNSA. Complete variable domain (other parts from reference TRBV7-2 and TRBJ2-3): GAGVSQSPSNKVTEKGKDVELRCDPISGHTALYWYRQSLGQGLEFLIYFQGNSAPDKSGLPSDRFSAERTGGSVSTLTIQRTQQEDSAVYLCASSFTGGIDTQYFGPGTRLTVL.

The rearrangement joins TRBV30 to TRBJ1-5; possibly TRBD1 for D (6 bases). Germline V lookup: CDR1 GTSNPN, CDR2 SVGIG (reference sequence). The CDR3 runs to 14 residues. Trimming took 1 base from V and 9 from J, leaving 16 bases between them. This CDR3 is CAWSESTGTMPQHF. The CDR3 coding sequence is TGTGCCTGGAGTGAGTCTACAGGGACGATGCCCCAGCATTTT. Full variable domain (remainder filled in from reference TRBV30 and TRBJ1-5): SQTIHQWPATLVQPVGSPLSLECTVEGTSNPNLYWYRQAAGRGLQLLFYSVGIGQISSEVPQNLSASRPQDRQFILSSKKLLLSDSGFYLCAWSESTGTMPQHFGDGTRLSIL.

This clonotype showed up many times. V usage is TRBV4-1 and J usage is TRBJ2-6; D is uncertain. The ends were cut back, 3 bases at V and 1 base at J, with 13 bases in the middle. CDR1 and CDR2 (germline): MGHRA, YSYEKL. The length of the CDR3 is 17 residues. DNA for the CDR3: TGCGCCAGCAGCCAGGGCAGTAGCACTTCTGGGGCCAACGTCCTGACTTTC. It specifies CASSQGSSTSGANVLTF.